This entry lists 14 T cell receptor beta chains sequenced from one sample in a study of early T cells in non-severe SARS-CoV-2 infection. TCRdb processed the 5' RACE reads anew with MiXCR; each CDR3 protein has one entry. In the table there are tens of thousands of distinct CDR3 sequences, over 9.5% of which are singletons. What was sequenced was whole blood. These receptor sequences come from an adult who was a healthcare worker with PCR-confirmed SARS-CoV-2 infection or an uninfected control (not recorded which).

This clonotype was seen more than once but under ten times. The genes are TRBV7-2 and TRBJ2-5, with 10 bases identical to TRBD1. Trimming cost V 1 base and J 5 bases; bases outside gene matches: 4. The germline gives CDR1 SGHTA, CDR2 FQGNSA. The CDR3 runs 15 residues. CDR3 residues: CASSLVGGQGETQYF. The CDR3 nucleotides are TGTGCCAGCAGCTTAGTAGGGGGACAGGGGGAGACCCAGTACTTC.

This clonotype was detected ten times or more. The genes are TRBV20-1 and TRBJ1-5; D possibly corresponds to TRBD1 (6 bases). Germline V gives CDR1 DFQATT, CDR2 SNEGSKA (reference sequence). The V end was cut by 5 bases, the J end by 6 bases, with 17 bases between. The CDR3 totals 14 residues. The CDR3 region has the DNA TGCAGTGCTCCTCGGGGGGGCGAGAGTCAGCCCCAGCATTTT. This encodes CSAPRGGESQPQHF.

This clonotype was observed many times. This rearrangement joins TRBV7-3 to TRBJ2-1; 8 positions match TRBD2. Germline values: CDR1 SGHTA, CDR2 FQGTGA. Unmatched junction bases numbered 9, after V lost 2 bases and J lost 6 bases. This CDR3 is 16 amino acids long. The CDR3 DNA is TGTGCCAGCAGCTTAGCCCCAGCGGGAGCGTTCAATGAGCAGTTCTTC. Protein: CASSLAPAGAFNEQFF. Full variable domain (missing parts from reference TRBV7-3 and TRBJ2-1): GAGVSQTPSNKVTEKGKYVELRCDPISGHTALYWYRQSLGQGPEFLIYFQGTGAADDSGLPNDRFFAVRPEGSVSTLKIQRTERGDSAVYLCASSLAPAGAFNEQFFGPGTRLTVL.

This clonotype has ten or more counts. The gene calls are TRBV20-1 and TRBJ1-4; the D gene is possibly TRBD1 (5 bases). Trimming removed 5 bases at V and 4 bases at J, with 14 bases between. This CDR3 region has 14 residues. CDR1 is DFQATT, CDR2 SNEGSKA, per germline (reference sequence). The CDR3 coding sequence is TGCAGTGCTCCCCGGAGGGGATTTAATGAAAAACTGTTTTTT. It translates to CSAPRRGFNEKLFF.

This sequence joins TRBV7-9 and TRBJ2-7; TRBD1 aligns across 8 bases. Germline V gene lookup returns CDR1 SEHNR and CDR2 FQNEAQ (reference sequence). The V and J ends lost 5 bases and 4 bases, in that order; junction bases with no gene match: 7. The CDR3 is made up of 14 amino acids. CDR3 DNA: TGTGCCAGCAGCACTCCGGGACAGGCATACGAGCAGTACTTC. It yields the protein CASSTPGQAYEQYF.

The rearrangement links TRBV5-1 to TRBJ2-5; the D gene could be TRBD1 or TRBD2 (5 bases each). In germline, CDR1 is SGHRS, CDR2 YFSETQ. Trimming stripped 4 bases from V and 4 bases from J, with 11 bases between. This CDR3 spans 13 amino acids. As DNA, the CDR3 is TGCGCCAGCAGCATGGTTGGGGGAGAGACCCAGTACTTC. Protein sequence: CASSMVGGETQYF.

This clonotype was observed a few times. This chain links TRBV24-1 with TRBJ2-2, with D hard to call. V lost 10 bases and J 4 bases, leaving 6 bases between the germline ends. The CDR3 extends over 11 amino acids. Germline CDR1 KGHDR, CDR2 SFDVKD. CDR3 residues: CATRATGELFF. The CDR3 bases are TGTGCCACGAGAGCCACCGGGGAGCTGTTTTTT.

This clonotype showed up many times. This chain joins TRBV5-4 and TRBJ1-2, with D perhaps TRBD1 (5 bases). With 4 bases removed from V and 0 bases from J, the gap between germline ends came to 16 bases. The CDR3 is made up of 16 amino acids. Germline V gene data show CDR1 as SGHNT and CDR2 as YYREEE (reference sequence). CDR3 DNA sequence: TGTGCCAGCAGCACTAACCACAGGATAGCTAACTATGGCTACACCTTC. Protein: CASSTNHRIANYGYTF.

This clonotype was observed a handful of times. V is TRBV3-1 and J is TRBJ1-5; 12 nucleotides match TRBD1. J was trimmed by 6 bases and V by 10 bases; bases with no gene match: 10. The CDR3 is made up of 15 amino acids. The germline V gene encodes CDR1 LGHDT and CDR2 YNNKEL (reference sequence). The CDR3 DNA is TGTGCCACCAGTCGGGACAGGGGGCCGGGTCAGCCCCAGCATTTT. Translated, it gives CATSRDRGPGQPQHF.

This clonotype showed up many times. The genes are TRBV20-1 and TRBJ1-2, with a weak D call TRBD1 (5 bases). The length of the CDR3 is 12 residues. V was clipped by 5 bases and J by 2 bases, with 9 bases between them. Per the germline V gene, CDR1 is DFQATT and CDR2 is SNEGSKA (reference sequence). The CDR3 sequence: CSASDRNYGYTF. DNA of the CDR3: TGCAGTGCTTCCGACAGAAACTATGGCTACACCTTC.

In the case of this clonotype: Given the absence of the conserved phenylalanine or tryptophan at the CDR3 end, a read error is likely. V usage is TRBV7-2 and J usage is TRBJ2-7, with D uncertain. The CDR3 covers 13 residues. V lost 2 bases and J 6 bases, leaving 11 bases between the germline ends. Per the germline V gene, CDR1 is SGHTA and CDR2 is FQGNSA. The DNA of the CDR3 is TGTGCCAGCAGCTTATTTCCAGCAAGCGAGCAGTACTAC. The encoded protein is CASSLFPASEQYY.

There are many counts of this clonotype. The chain joins TRBV7-9 to TRBJ2-6; D remains ambiguous. CDR1 is SEHNR, CDR2 FQNEAQ, per germline (reference sequence). This CDR3 has 17 amino acids. V gave up 5 bases and J gave up 0 bases, with 14 bases separating them. CDR3 loop: CASSPPSKSSGANVLTF. DNA of the CDR3: TGTGCCAGCAGCCCCCCAAGCAAATCCTCTGGGGCCAACGTCCTGACTTTC.

This clonotype was picked up many times. The chain couples TRBV19 to TRBJ2-7; 10 nucleotides agree with TRBD1. Trimming removed 7 bases from V and 5 bases from J; junction bases left unmatched: 5. The CDR3 totals 13 residues. Germline CDR1 reads LNHDA; CDR2 reads SQIVND (reference sequence). The CDR3 nucleotides are TGTGCCAGTAAGGGACAGGGGACCCACGAGCAGTACTTC. Translating it yields CASKGQGTHEQYF.

This clonotype was seen more than once but under ten times. The chain combines TRBV7-3 with TRBJ2-1; D unclear. Germline values: CDR1 SGHTA, CDR2 FQGTGA. The length of the CDR3 is 13 residues. The V end was cut by 5 bases, the J end by 8 bases, with 13 bases between. CDR3 nucleotide sequence: TGTGCCAGCAGCCAACTTTTTTCGGATGAGCAGTTCTTC. Amino acids: CASSQLFSDEQFF.